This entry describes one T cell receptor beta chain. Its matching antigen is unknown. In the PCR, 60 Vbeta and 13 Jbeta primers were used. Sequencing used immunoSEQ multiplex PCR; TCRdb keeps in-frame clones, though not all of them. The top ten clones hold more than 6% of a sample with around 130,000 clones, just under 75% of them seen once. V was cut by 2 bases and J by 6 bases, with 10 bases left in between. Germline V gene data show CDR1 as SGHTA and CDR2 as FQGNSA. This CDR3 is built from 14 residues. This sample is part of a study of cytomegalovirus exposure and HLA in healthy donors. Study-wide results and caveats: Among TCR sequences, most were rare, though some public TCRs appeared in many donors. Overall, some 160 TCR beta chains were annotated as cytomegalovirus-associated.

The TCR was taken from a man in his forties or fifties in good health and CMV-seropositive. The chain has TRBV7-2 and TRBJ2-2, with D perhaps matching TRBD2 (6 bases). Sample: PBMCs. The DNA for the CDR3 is TGTGCCAGCAGCTTACACGCGGGGTCCGGGGAGCTGTTTTTT. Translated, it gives CASSLHAGSGELFF. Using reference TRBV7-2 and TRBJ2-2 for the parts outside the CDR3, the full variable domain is GAGVSQSPSNKVTEKGKDVELRCDPISGHTALYWYRQSLGQGLEFLIYFQGNSAPDKSGLPSDRFSAERTGGSVSTLTIQRTQQEDSAVYLCASSLHAGSGELFFGEGSRLTVL.